The clone carrying this T cell receptor (beta chain) has a handful of counts. Antigen: not known. The source of the sample is a study of T-cell reconstitution after alpha-beta-depleted transplantation in children. Study results and limitations: For some patients, TCRbeta diversity was high at day 60 because of recipient T cells and thymic progenitors that survived. In patients about two months after transplant, alpha-beta T cells reportedly arose from several hundred expanded graft clones. One year after transplant, T-cell counts and diversity came mostly from newly produced T cells.

Germline values: CDR1 DFQATT, CDR2 SNEGSKA (reference sequence). This CDR3 has 11 residues. V was pared by 7 bases and J by 2 bases, with 8 bases between. Construction of the TCRbeta library involved unique molecular identifiers. Each CDR3 protein is one row after TCRdb ran MiXCR on the PCR reads. This table has 80,000 or so distinct CDR3 sequences, around 14% appearing once. V gene TRBV20-1 combines with J gene TRBJ2-5, with TRBD1 as a possible D gene (5 bases). Sequenced material: PBMCs, mostly from graft donor cells, taken 180 days after TCRalphabeta/CD19-depleted stem cell transplant. This clonotype was sampled from a male patient aged 2-15 years who had a stem cell transplant for acute lymphoblastic leukemia, so the T cells may come from the graft donor. The CDR3 region has the DNA TGCAGTGAGAGACAGCAAGAGACCCAGTACTTC. This encodes CSERQQETQYF.